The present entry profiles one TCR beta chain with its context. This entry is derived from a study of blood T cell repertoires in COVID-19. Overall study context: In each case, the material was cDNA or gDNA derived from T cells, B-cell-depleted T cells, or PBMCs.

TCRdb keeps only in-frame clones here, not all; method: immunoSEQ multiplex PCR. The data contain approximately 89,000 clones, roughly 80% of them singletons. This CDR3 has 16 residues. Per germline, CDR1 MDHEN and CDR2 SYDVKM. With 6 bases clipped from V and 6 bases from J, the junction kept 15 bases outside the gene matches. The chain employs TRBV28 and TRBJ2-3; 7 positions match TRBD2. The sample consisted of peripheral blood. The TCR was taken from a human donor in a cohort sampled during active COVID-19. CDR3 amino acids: CASRGLRLAVQDTQYF. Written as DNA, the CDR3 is TGTGCCAGCAGAGGTTTGAGGCTAGCGGTTCAGGATACGCAGTATTTT. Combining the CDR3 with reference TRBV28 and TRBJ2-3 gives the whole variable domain DVKVTQSSRYLVKRTGEKVFLECVQDMDHENMFWYRQDPGLGLRLIYFSYDVKMKEKGDIPEGYSVSREKKERFSLILESASTNQTSMYLCASRGLRLAVQDTQYFGPGTRLTVL.